This TCR beta chain was recovered during a study of blood T cell repertoires in COVID-19. Study details: In each case, the material was cDNA or gDNA derived from T cells, B-cell-depleted T cells, or PBMCs.

Germline V gene lookup returns CDR1 KGHDR and CDR2 SFDVKD. The V gene end was trimmed by 2 bases and the J gene end by 9 bases; junction bases not matched to a gene: 7. CDR3 size: 15 residues. Original processing notes: Quantification of nucleated cells was approximated via reference gene primer amplification. Only in-frame clones appear in the TCRdb table, and some are missing; sequencing was by immunoSEQ multiplex PCR. The V and J calls and clone size were taken over from that table, and D and trimming were inferred from the DNA. This sample has 100,000 to 150,000 clones, with roughly 90% found just once.

The sequence was obtained from a man aged 45 to 65 with acute or convalescent COVID-19. The chain combines TRBV24-1 with TRBJ2-1, with TRBD1 matching 9 bases. Sequencing was performed on peripheral blood. The CDR3 bases are TGTGCCACCAGTGATTACGGGACAGGGTACGTTGAGCAGTTCTTC. Translation gives CATSDYGTGYVEQFF.